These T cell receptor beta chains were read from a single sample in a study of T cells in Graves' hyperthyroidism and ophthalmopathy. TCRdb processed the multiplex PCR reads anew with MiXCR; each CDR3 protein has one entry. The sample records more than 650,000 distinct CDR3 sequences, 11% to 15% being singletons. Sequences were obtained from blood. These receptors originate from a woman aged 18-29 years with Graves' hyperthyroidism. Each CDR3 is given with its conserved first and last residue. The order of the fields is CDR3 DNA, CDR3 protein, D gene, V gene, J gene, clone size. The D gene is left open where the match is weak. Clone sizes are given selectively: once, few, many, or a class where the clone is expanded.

TGTGCCAGCAGCTACGGCACAGGGGGCTACACTGAAGCTTTCTTT	CASSYGTGGYTEAFF	TRBD1	TRBV5-6	TRBJ1-1	.
TGTGCCAGCAGTGAGGGGCTAGCGAGCACAGATACGCAGTATTTT	CASSEGLASTDTQYF	.	TRBV2	TRBJ2-3	many
TGTGCCACCAGCAGAGATCACGTAGAGGTCGGAGATACGCAGTATTTT	CATSRDHVEVGDTQYF	.	TRBV15	TRBJ2-3	many
TGCAGCGTTGATGGGGGGAAAGATACGCAGTATTTT	CSVDGGKDTQYF	.	TRBV29-1	TRBJ2-3	.
TGTGCCAGCAGCTCCCACGCGGACCTGACGGTGGGGAAACTGTTTTTT	CASSSHADLTVGKLFF	.	TRBV11-2	TRBJ1-4	.
TGTGCCAGCAGTTCAAAGGGTTTTATCCAATCCTACGAGCAGTACTTC	CASSSKGFIQSYEQYF	.	TRBV28	TRBJ2-7	.
TGCAGTGCCCAGATTCACTACGAGCAGTACTTC	CSAQIHYEQYF	.	TRBV20-1	TRBJ2-7	.
TGTGCCAGCAGGGATAATCTTAGACAGGGAAACACCGGGGAGCTGTTTTTT	CASRDNLRQGNTGELFF	TRBD1	TRBV27	TRBJ2-2	many
TGTGCCAGCTCAGAACTGAGAGACTACGAGCAGTACTTC	CASSELRDYEQYF	.	TRBV18	TRBJ2-7	many
TGTGCCAGCAAACAACATAAAGGGGGGACCCAGTACTTC	CASKQHKGGTQYF	.	TRBV28	TRBJ2-5	.
TGTGCCAGCAGTTCCGGGACAGGGGCACACAATGAGCAGTTCTTC	CASSSGTGAHNEQFF	TRBD1	TRBV6-5	TRBJ2-1	few
TGCAGTGCTAGAAATAAAGGGGACAGGCCTTTCTCTGGGGCCAACGTCCTGACTTTC	CSARNKGDRPFSGANVLTF	TRBD1	TRBV20-1	TRBJ2-6	.
TGTGCCAGCAGCTACCCCGGGACAGGGGGCGAGGAGACCCAGTACTTC	CASSYPGTGGEETQYF	TRBD1	TRBV7-6	TRBJ2-5	many
TGTGCCAGCAGTTACATGAGTGGGAACACTGAAGCTTTCTTT	CASSYMSGNTEAFF	.	TRBV6-2/TRBV6-3	TRBJ1-1	few
TGCAGTGCTAGGTCTATTAACTATGGCTACACCTTC	CSARSINYGYTF	.	TRBV20-1	TRBJ1-2	many
TGTGCCAGCAGTGAATCGGTAGGCTACACCTTC	CASSESVGYTF	.	TRBV6-1	TRBJ1-2	.